Each of the 22 T cell receptor beta chains below was sequenced from the same sample in a study of T cell repertoires in cytomegalovirus infection. Their recognized antigens are unknown. TCRdb reanalysed the reads using MiXCR and keeps one entry per CDR3 protein. Of 400,000 to 600,000 distinct CDR3 sequences in the sample, approximately 42% were seen once. The sample was cultured PBMCs, taken from culture after CMV antigen stimulation. These receptors all stem from a human donor in good health (CMV status not recorded). Some clones in this sample may be carry-over from other donors' samples.

This chain joins TRBV4-1 and TRBJ2-1, with TRBD1 identical over 7 bases. V shed 2 bases, J shed 0 bases, and the junction held 4 bases outside the gene matches. The CDR3 runs to 16 residues. Germline-derived CDR1 and CDR2 are MGHRA and YSYEKL. CDR3 in DNA: TGCGCCAGCAGCCAACCCCCAGGGGGCTCCTACAATGAGCAGTTCTTC. It is translated as CASSQPPGGSYNEQFF.

The V call is TRBV20-1, the J call TRBJ2-1; 10 bases agree with TRBD2. The germline V gene encodes CDR1 DFQATT and CDR2 SNEGSKA (reference sequence). CDR3 size: 13 residues. Here the CDR3 DNA reads TGCTCCCTAGGGAGCGGGGGGGACAATGAGCAGTTCTTC. As protein: CSLGSGGDNEQFF.

The chain has TRBV7-2 and TRBJ2-1, with 11 bases matching TRBD2. After removal of 3 bases from V and 6 bases from J, the junction contained 4 bases not matched to a gene. The CDR3 loop spans 15 amino acids. The germline V gene has CDR1 SGHTA and CDR2 FQGNSA. The CDR3 region is CASSFIAGGPNEQFF. The CDR3, as DNA: TGTGCCAGCAGCTTCATAGCGGGAGGGCCCAATGAGCAGTTCTTC.

This clonotype has a handful of counts. This chain connects TRBV10-3 to TRBJ2-7, with TRBD1 identical over 8 bases. The CDR3 is 14 amino acids. The V gene end was trimmed by 2 bases and the J gene end by 4 bases; junction bases not matched to a gene: 4. CDR1 is ENHRY and CDR2 is SYGVKD in the germline V gene. CDR3 amino acids: CAISEAGGDYEQYF. The CDR3 bases are TGTGCCATCAGTGAGGCAGGGGGCGATTACGAGCAGTACTTC.

At least ten counts were recorded for this clonotype. This chain links TRBV7-2 with TRBJ1-3; no reliable D call. The CDR3 has 14 residues. Germline assignment: CDR1 SGHTA and CDR2 FQGNSA. V was shortened by 1 base and J by 6 bases, with 10 bases between the two germline ends. The DNA of the CDR3 is TGTGCCAGCAGCTTAGTATTGGGGTCAAACACCATATATTTT. This codes for CASSLVLGSNTIYF.

This clonotype was observed at least ten times. The chain employs TRBV7-2 and TRBJ2-3; 8 nucleotides align to TRBD2. The J segment lost 0 bases and the V segment lost 5 bases, leaving 19 bases of the junction unmatched. Germline-derived CDR1 and CDR2 are SGHTA and FQGNSA. This CDR3 has 20 amino acids. CDR3 region: CASSLGLGGGGWGSTDTQYF. The CDR3 DNA is TGTGCCAGCAGCCTGGGACTAGGAGGAGGCGGATGGGGAAGCACAGATACGCAGTATTTT.

The chain employs TRBV20-1 and TRBJ1-1, with D unresolved. Trimming took off 7 bases at V and 3 bases at J, with 15 bases between the two ends. Looked up from germline, CDR1 is DFQATT and CDR2 is SNEGSKA (reference sequence). This CDR3 is 13 amino acids long. The CDR3 DNA follows: TGCAGTGTGGTACGCCGGCTGGACACTGAAGCTTTCTTT. This translates into CSVVRRLDTEAFF.

This chain connects TRBV10-3 to TRBJ2-5; D not resolved. The CDR3 extends over 12 amino acids. Looked up from germline, CDR1 is ENHRY and CDR2 is SYGVKD. V lost 8 bases to trimming and J lost 2 bases, with 9 bases between them. CDR3 residues: CAIGRRQETQYF. The CDR3 nucleotides read TGTGCCATCGGTCGGAGACAAGAGACCCAGTACTTC.

The V and J genes are TRBV4-2 and TRBJ1-6, with 7 bases fitting TRBD1. This CDR3 contains 15 residues. Germline V gives CDR1 LGHNA, CDR2 YNFKEQ. The J segment lost 15 bases and the V segment lost 0 bases, leaving 11 bases of the junction unmatched. CDR3 in amino acids: CASSQEPRQGLDLHF. In nucleotides, the CDR3 is TGTGCCAGCAGCCAAGAACCCCGACAGGGTTTGGACCTCCACTTT.

This clonotype was seen a handful of times. This chain joins TRBV7-2 and TRBJ2-2; 8 bases are a match to TRBD2. Germline loops: CDR1 SGHTA, CDR2 FQGNSA. The CDR3 is 13 residues long. J lost 7 bases, V lost 9 bases, and 7 bases had no gene match. CDR3 loop: CAREREFDGELFF. Written as DNA, the CDR3 is TGTGCCAGGGAGCGGGAGTTTGACGGGGAGCTGTTTTTT.

This clonotype was counted between two and nine times. The junction departs from the called germline gene at one end, perhaps through a read error. The rearrangement uses TRBV7-2 and TRBJ1-1; no reliable D call. The germline CDR1 and CDR2 sequences are SGHTA and FQGNSA. This CDR3 contains 14 residues. The CDR3 loop is CASSLATPGAEAFF. CDR3 coding DNA: TGTGCCAGCAGCCTAGCTACGCCGGGCGCTGAAGCTTTCTTT.

This clonotype appeared a few times. This chain joins TRBV7-9 and TRBJ1-4; D is uncertain. The CDR3 totals 11 residues. The V gene lost 8 bases and the J gene lost 11 bases, with 12 bases spanning the gap. Germline assignment: CDR1 SEHNR and CDR2 FQNEAQ (reference sequence). The CDR3 loop is CASGRGGKLFF. Written as DNA, the CDR3 is TGTGCCAGCGGGAGAGGCGGCAAACTGTTTTTT.

This chain uses TRBV7-9 with TRBJ2-5; TRBD1 is a possible D gene (7 bases). The CDR3 is made up of 16 amino acids. In germline, CDR1 is SEHNR, CDR2 FQNEAQ (reference sequence). The V end lost 6 bases, the J end lost 5 bases, and 22 bases lay between the germline ends. The CDR3 loop is CASRSSGGGLAETQYF. The DNA of the CDR3 is TGTGCCAGCAGGTCCTCAGGGGGAGGATTGGCGGAGACCCAGTACTTC.

There are a few counts of this clonotype. V gene TRBV7-2 combines with J gene TRBJ2-1; 8 bases align to TRBD2. J lost 0 bases, V lost 5 bases, and 9 bases had no gene match. This CDR3 region has 17 residues. Germline-derived CDR1 and CDR2 are SGHTA and FQGNSA. CDR3 in DNA: TGTGCCAGCAGCGACACCGGGACTAGTGCCTCCTACAATGAGCAGTTCTTC. This translates into CASSDTGTSASYNEQFF.

The rearrangement uses TRBV11-2 and TRBJ2-2; TRBD2 matches at 8 bases. The CDR3 is 18 amino acids. Per the germline V gene, CDR1 is SGHAT and CDR2 is FQNNGV. J was trimmed by 2 bases and V by 0 bases; bases with no gene match: 8. This CDR3 reads CASSLDWLAGTNTGELFF. In DNA, the CDR3 is TGTGCCAGCAGCTTAGATTGGTTAGCGGGAACCAACACCGGGGAGCTGTTTTTT.

The genes are TRBV6-2 or TRBV6-3 and TRBJ2-7; 7 bases fit TRBD2. V lost 6 bases, J lost 12 bases, and 14 bases stayed unmatched. The CDR3 sequence is 13 residues long. Germline values: CDR1 MNHEY, CDR2 SVGEGT. CDR3 nucleotides: TGTGCCAGCAGGGCACCGGAGCGGGGTTTTCCGTACTTC. It encodes CASRAPERGFPYF.

The DNA for the CDR3 is TGCGGGGGGTGGGGGTTTCAAGAGACCCAGTACTTC. Translated: CGGWGFQETQYF. The chain is built from TRBV20-1 and TRBJ2-5, with D possibly matching TRBD2 (6 bases). The CDR3 is 12 amino acids. Looked up from germline, CDR1 is DFQATT and CDR2 is SNEGSKA (reference sequence).

V and J are TRBV4-3 and TRBJ2-5; D is ambiguous. The CDR3 sequence is 15 residues long. V lost 0 bases and J 3 bases, leaving 11 bases between the germline ends. The germline CDR1 and CDR2 sequences are LGHNA and YSLEER. This CDR3 is CASSQDFDWEETQYF. DNA of the CDR3: TGCGCCAGCAGCCAAGATTTCGACTGGGAAGAGACCCAGTACTTC.

V and J are TRBV7-2 and TRBJ2-7, with 14 bases aligning to TRBD2. The CDR3 has 15 amino acids. CDR1 is SGHTA and CDR2 is FQGNSA in the germline V gene. Losses at the gene ends were 5 bases for V and 8 bases for J; bases not matched to a gene: 8. For the CDR3, the DNA is TGTGCCAGCAGCCTCGGACTAGCGGGAGGTTTCAAGCAGTACTTC. It encodes CASSLGLAGGFKQYF.

The chain carries TRBV2 and TRBJ1-6; D gene uncertain. This CDR3 is built from 15 residues. Germline values: CDR1 SNHLY, CDR2 FYNNEI. V lost 8 bases and J lost 7, with 18 bases in between. The CDR3, as DNA: TGTGCCAGCTCCGAGTCTCTGACGGGGAATTCACCCCTCCACTTT. Encoded protein: CASSESLTGNSPLHF.

This rearrangement joins TRBV11-2 to TRBJ2-1, with a weak D call TRBD2 (5 bases). Trimming removed 0 bases from V and 13 bases from J, with 16 bases in between. The length of the CDR3 is 14 residues. The germline CDR1 and CDR2 sequences are SGHAT and FQNNGV. The CDR3: CASSLDSVASLQFF. The CDR3 DNA reads TGTGCCAGCAGCTTAGATTCGGTAGCTAGCCTCCAGTTCTTC.

V gene TRBV5-4 combines with J gene TRBJ2-3, with D perhaps TRBD1 (5 bases). The CDR3 has 16 residues. The germline V gene has CDR1 SGHNT and CDR2 YYREEE (reference sequence). Between the trimmed V and J ends, which lost 0 bases and 3 bases, there was a span of 14 bases. The DNA of the CDR3 is TGTGCCAGCAGCTTGGGGGGCCCGACCGCGACAGATACGCAGTATTTT. Its protein is CASSLGGPTATDTQYF.